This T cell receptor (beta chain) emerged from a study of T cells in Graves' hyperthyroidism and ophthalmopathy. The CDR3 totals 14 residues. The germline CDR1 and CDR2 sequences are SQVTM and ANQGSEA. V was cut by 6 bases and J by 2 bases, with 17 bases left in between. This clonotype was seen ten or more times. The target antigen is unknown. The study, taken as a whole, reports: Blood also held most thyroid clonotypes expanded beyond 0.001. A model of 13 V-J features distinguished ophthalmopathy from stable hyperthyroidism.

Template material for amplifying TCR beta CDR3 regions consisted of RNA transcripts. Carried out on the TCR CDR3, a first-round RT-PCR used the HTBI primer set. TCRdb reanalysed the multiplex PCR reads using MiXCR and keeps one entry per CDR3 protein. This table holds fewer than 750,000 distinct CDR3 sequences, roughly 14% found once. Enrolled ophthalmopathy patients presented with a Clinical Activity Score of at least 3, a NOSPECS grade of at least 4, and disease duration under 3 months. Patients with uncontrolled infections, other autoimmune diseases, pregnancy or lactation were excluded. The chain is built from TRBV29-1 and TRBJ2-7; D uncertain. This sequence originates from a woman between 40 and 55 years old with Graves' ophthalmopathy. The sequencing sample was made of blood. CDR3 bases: TGCAGCGTCGGGTTGTCAGGTGGAACCTACGAGCAGTACTTC. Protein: CSVGLSGGTYEQYF.